These 8 T cell receptor beta chains came from one sample sequenced in a study of spatial heterogeneity in lung cancer. Time point here: sample taken at primary tumor resection. Whole RNA was taken from tumor, nontumor lung or frozen PBMC; it was then sequenced unsorted. TCRdb independently ran MiXCR on the 5' RACE reads; one entry per CDR3 protein. In the table there are approximately 6,900 distinct CDR3 sequences, less than 5% of which are singletons. Sequences were derived from normal lung tissue next to the tumor, sampled at surgery. The receptors were sampled from a female donor with early-stage non-small cell lung cancer.

Many counts were recorded for this clonotype. The library was built for alpha chains, so this beta chain is an off-target read and its size means little. The chain recombines TRBV28 with TRBJ1-2; 7 bases agree with TRBD1. There are 14 residues in the CDR3. V lost 4 bases, J lost 4 bases, and 6 bases stayed unmatched. CDR1 MDHEN and CDR2 SYDVKM come from the germline V gene. CDR3 region: CASSSGTDRYGYTF. CDR3 nucleotides: TGTGCCAGCAGTTCCGGGACAGATCGCTATGGCTACACCTTC.

This clonotype has ten or more counts. The library was built for alpha chains, so this beta chain is an off-target read and its size means little. The chain carries TRBV7-3 and TRBJ1-1; D is unresolved. Per the germline V gene, CDR1 is SGHTA and CDR2 is FQGTGA. The CDR3 has 13 amino acids. The V end was cut by 5 bases, the J end by 1 base, with 8 bases between. In DNA form, the CDR3 reads TGTGCCAGCAGCCCTTACAAGAACACTGAAGCTTTCTTT. Translated: CASSPYKNTEAFF.

By its share, this clonotype is medium-sized. For a library built for alpha chains, this beta chain is a stray read; little rests on its size. The V and J genes are TRBV9 and TRBJ2-6; unclear D gene. The CDR3 runs to 16 residues. V lost 3 bases, J lost 2 bases, and 12 bases lay in between. Germline values: CDR1 SGDLS, CDR2 YYNGEE. The CDR3 protein is CASSALWGTGANVLTF. The CDR3 DNA reads TGTGCCAGCAGCGCCCTGTGGGGAACTGGGGCCAACGTCCTGACTTTC.

This clonotype qualifies as medium-sized. Because the library targeted alpha chains, this beta chain is an off-target read whose size means little. This chain uses TRBV6-5 with TRBJ1-6; D is perhaps TRBD1 (5 bases). Germline V gene lookup returns CDR1 MNHEY and CDR2 SVGAGI. The CDR3 runs to 16 residues. The germline V and J ends were trimmed by 2 bases and 4 bases, with 12 bases remaining between them. CDR3 bases: TGTGCCAGCAGTTACAGTGGGGCCCAGTATAATTCACCCCTCCACTTT. Its translation is CASSYSGAQYNSPLHF.

This clonotype was detected ten times or more. This beta chain lies outside the target of a library built for alpha chains; its clone size means little. This chain uses TRBV3-1 with TRBJ1-2; 9 nucleotides match TRBD1. V shed 4 bases, J shed 4 bases, and the junction held 10 bases outside the gene matches. CDR3 length: 16 residues. The germline gives CDR1 LGHDT, CDR2 YNNKEL (reference sequence). The CDR3 spells CASSPGQGQITYGYTF. For the CDR3, the DNA is TGTGCCAGCAGCCCAGGACAGGGGCAGATTACCTATGGCTACACCTTC.

By share, this clonotype ranks as medium-sized. This beta chain was picked up by a library intended for alpha chains and is off target, so its count carries little meaning. The CDR3 here is CASSNLAGSYTQYF. The CDR3 region has the DNA TGTGCCAGCAGCAATCTAGCGGGGTCTTATACGCAGTATTTT. The chain joins TRBV7-2 to TRBJ2-3; 9 nucleotides match TRBD2. Germline loops: CDR1 SGHTA, CDR2 FQGNSA. This CDR3 comprises 14 residues. The J segment lost 7 bases and the V segment lost 5 bases, leaving 7 bases of the junction unmatched.

This clonotype was detected a few times. A much larger clone sits a single nucleotide away, making a read error possible. This beta chain was picked up by a library intended for alpha chains and is off target, so its count carries little meaning. J is TRBJ1-2 and V is TRBV4-2; no reliable D call. Germline CDR1 and CDR2: LGHNA and YNFKEQ. This CDR3 is built from 16 residues. V was cut by 0 bases and J by 1 base, with 12 bases left in between. In nucleotides, the CDR3 is TGTGCCAGCAGCCAAGATCCCGGGGTGATTAACTATGGCTACACCTTC. Translating it yields CASSQDPGVINYGYTF.

This clonotype was seen at least ten times. In a library made to pick up alpha chains, this beta chain is a stray read with a size that means little. The V call is TRBV7-3, the J call TRBJ2-3; the D gene is possibly TRBD1 (7 bases). V was cut by 5 bases and J by 1 base, with 22 bases left in between. The CDR3 covers 18 residues. CDR1 is SGHTA, CDR2 FQGTGA, per germline. The CDR3 region is CASSDIIGRGDGTDTQYF. The CDR3 DNA follows: TGTGCCAGCAGCGACATCATAGGCAGGGGGGATGGCACAGATACGCAGTATTTT.